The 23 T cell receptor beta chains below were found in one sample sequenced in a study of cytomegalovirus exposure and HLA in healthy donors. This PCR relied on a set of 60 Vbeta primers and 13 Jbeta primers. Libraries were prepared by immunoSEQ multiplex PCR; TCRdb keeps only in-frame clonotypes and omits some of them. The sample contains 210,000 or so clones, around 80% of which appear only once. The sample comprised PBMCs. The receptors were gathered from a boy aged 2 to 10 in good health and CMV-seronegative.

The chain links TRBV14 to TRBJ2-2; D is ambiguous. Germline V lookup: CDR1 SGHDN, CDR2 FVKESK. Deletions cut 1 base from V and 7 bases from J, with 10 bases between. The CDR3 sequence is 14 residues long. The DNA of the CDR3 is TGTGCCAGCAGCCAAGTTAGATCCCGCGGGGAGCTGTTTTTT. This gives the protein CASSQVRSRGELFF.

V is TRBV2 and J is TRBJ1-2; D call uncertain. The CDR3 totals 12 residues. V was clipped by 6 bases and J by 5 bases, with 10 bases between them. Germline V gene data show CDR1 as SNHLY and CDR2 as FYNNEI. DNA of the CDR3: TGTGCCAGCAGCGCAGGAATTTATGGCTACACCTTC. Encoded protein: CASSAGIYGYTF.

The CDR3 nucleotides read TGTGCCAGCAGCAGTCTTGGACAGAGCTATGGCTACACCTTC. This sequence encodes CASSSLGQSYGYTF. The gene calls are TRBV6-5 and TRBJ1-2; tentatively, D is TRBD1 (6 bases). Deletions cut 6 bases from V and 4 bases from J, with 15 bases between. In germline, CDR1 is MNHEY, CDR2 SVGAGI. The CDR3 sequence is 14 residues long.

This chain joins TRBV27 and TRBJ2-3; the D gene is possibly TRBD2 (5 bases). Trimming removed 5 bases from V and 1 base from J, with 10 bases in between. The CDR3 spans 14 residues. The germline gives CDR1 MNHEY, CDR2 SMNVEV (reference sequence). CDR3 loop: CASSLLGGTDTQYF. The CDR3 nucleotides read TGTGCCAGCAGTCTCCTGGGAGGCACAGATACGCAGTATTTT.

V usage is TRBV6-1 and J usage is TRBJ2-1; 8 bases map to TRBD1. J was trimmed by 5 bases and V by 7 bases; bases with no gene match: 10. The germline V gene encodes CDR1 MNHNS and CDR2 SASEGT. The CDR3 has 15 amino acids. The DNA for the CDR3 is TGTGCCAGCACTATGACAGGGGCAGAACACAATGAGCAGTTCTTC. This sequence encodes CASTMTGAEHNEQFF.

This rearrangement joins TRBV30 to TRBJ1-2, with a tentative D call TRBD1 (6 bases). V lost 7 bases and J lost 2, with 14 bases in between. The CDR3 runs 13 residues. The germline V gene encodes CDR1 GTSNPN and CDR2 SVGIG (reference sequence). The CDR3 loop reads CAYPQGSNYGYTF. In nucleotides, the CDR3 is TGTGCCTACCCCCAGGGGAGCAACTATGGCTACACCTTC.

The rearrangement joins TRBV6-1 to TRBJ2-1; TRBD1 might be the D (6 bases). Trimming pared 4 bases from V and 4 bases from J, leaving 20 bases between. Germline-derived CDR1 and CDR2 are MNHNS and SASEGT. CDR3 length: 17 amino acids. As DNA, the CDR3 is TGTGCCAGCAGTGGAACAAATGCAGGGGCCCCGTACAATGAGCAGTTCTTC. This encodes CASSGTNAGAPYNEQFF.

The CDR3 DNA reads TGTGCCAGCAGTTGGAGGGGGCTGGACACTGAAGCTTTCTTT. As protein: CASSWRGLDTEAFF. The rearrangement joins TRBV27 to TRBJ1-1; 7 bases align to TRBD1. Unmatched junction bases numbered 5, after V lost 4 bases and J lost 3 bases. Germline V gene sequence: CDR1 MNHEY, CDR2 SMNVEV (reference sequence). The CDR3 is 14 residues long.

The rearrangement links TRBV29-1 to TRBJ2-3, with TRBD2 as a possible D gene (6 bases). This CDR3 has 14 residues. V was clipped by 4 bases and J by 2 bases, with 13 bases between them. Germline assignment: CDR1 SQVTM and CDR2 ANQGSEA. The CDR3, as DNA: TGCAGCGTTGCGTCTGGGGGACTCACAGATACGCAGTATTTT. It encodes CSVASGGLTDTQYF.

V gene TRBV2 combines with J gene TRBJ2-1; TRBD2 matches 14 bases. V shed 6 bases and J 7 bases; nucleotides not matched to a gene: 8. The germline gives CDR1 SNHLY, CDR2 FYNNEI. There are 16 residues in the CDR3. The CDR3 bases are TGTGCCAGCAGGAGACTAGCGGGGGGGAGCCGGAATGAGCAGTTCTTC. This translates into CASRRLAGGSRNEQFF.

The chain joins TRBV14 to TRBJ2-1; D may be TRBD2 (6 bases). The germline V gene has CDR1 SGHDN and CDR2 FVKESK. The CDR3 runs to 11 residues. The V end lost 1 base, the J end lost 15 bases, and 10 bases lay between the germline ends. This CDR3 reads CASSQGRVVFF. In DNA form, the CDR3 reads TGTGCCAGCAGCCAAGGGAGGGTAGTGTTCTTC. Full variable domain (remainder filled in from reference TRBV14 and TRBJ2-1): EAGVTQFPSHSVIEKGQTVTLRCDPISGHDNLYWYRRVMGKEIKFLLHFVKESKQDESGMPNNRFLAERTGGTYSTLKVQPAELEDSGVYFCASSQGRVVFFGPGTRLTVL.

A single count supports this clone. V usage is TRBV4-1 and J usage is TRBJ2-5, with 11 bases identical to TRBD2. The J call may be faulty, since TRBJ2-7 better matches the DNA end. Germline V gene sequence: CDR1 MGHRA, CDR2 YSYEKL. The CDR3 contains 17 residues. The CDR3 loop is CASSQDGVAGGTYEQYF. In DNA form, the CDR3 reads TGCGCCAGCAGCCAAGATGGGGTAGCGGGAGGGACCTACGAGCAGTACTTC.

The CDR3 sequence is CASSGDWGLETQYF. For the CDR3, the DNA is TGTGCCAGTAGTGGGGACTGGGGGTTGGAGACCCAGTACTTC. The V gene is TRBV19, the J gene TRBJ2-5; maybe TRBD2 (6 bases). CDR3 length: 14 amino acids. Trimming removed 5 bases at V and 5 bases at J, with 15 bases between. The V gene's germline CDR1 is LNHDA and CDR2 SQIVND (reference sequence).

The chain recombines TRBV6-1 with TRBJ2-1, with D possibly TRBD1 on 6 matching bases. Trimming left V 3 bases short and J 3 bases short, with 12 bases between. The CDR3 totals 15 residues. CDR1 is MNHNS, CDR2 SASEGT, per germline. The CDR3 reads CASSDRGRGYNEQFF. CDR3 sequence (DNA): TGTGCCAGCAGTGACCGGGGCAGGGGCTACAATGAGCAGTTCTTC.

CDR3 sequence reads: CASSLLSGLAGSTDTQYF. The CDR3 DNA sequence: TGTGCCAGCAGCTTATTATCCGGACTAGCGGGGAGCACAGATACGCAGTATTTT. The chain carries TRBV7-2 and TRBJ2-3; 12 bases are a match to TRBD2. J lost 0 bases, V lost 2 bases, and 6 bases had no gene match. Germline CDR1 SGHTA, CDR2 FQGNSA. This CDR3 comprises 18 residues. The entire variable domain, with the rest obtained from reference TRBV7-2 and TRBJ2-3, is as follows: GAGVSQSPSNKVTEKGKDVELRCDPISGHTALYWYRQSLGQGLEFLIYFQGNSAPDKSGLPSDRFSAERTGGSVSTLTIQRTQQEDSAVYLCASSLLSGLAGSTDTQYFGPGTRLTVL.

The CDR3 DNA reads TGTGCCAGCAGCTTAGGTGGGCTAAGACCACGCAATGAGCAGTTCTTC. As protein: CASSLGGLRPRNEQFF. The V call is TRBV7-6, the J call TRBJ2-1; D is undetermined. CDR3 length: 16 amino acids. The germline V gene has CDR1 SGHVS and CDR2 FNYEAQ. Trimming pared 1 base from V and 6 bases from J, leaving 16 bases between.

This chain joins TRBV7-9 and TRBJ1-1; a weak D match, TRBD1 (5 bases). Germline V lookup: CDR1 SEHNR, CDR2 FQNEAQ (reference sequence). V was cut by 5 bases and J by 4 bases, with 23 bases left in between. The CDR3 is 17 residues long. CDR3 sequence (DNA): TGTGCCAGCAGCCGGACATTTAAGCTTGGGGTAGGCACTGAAGCTTTCTTT. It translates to CASSRTFKLGVGTEAFF. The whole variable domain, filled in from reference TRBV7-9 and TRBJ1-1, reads DTGVSQNPRHKITKRGQNVTFRCDPISEHNRLYWYRQTLGQGPEFLTYFQNEAQLEKSRLLSDRFSAERPKGSFSTLEIQRTEQGDSAMYLCASSRTFKLGVGTEAFFGQGTRLTVV.

The DNA for the CDR3 is TGTGCCAGCCTTTCTAACCGAGGAGATGGCTACACCTTC. This gives the protein CASLSNRGDGYTF. The V call is TRBV19, the J call TRBJ1-2; D is ambiguous. Trimming took 9 bases from V and 6 from J, leaving 17 bases between them. The CDR3 spans 13 residues. Germline values: CDR1 LNHDA, CDR2 SQIVND (reference sequence).

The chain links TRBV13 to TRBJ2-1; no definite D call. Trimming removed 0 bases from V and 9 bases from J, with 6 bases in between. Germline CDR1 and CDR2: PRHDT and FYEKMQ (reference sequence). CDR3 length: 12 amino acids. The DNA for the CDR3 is TGTGCCAGCAGCTTAGGATCTCCTGAGCAGTTCTTC. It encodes CASSLGSPEQFF.

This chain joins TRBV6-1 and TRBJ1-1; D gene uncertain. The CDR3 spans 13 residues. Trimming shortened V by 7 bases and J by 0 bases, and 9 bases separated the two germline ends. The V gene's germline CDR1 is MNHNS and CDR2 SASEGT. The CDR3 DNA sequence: TGTGCCAGCATCTCGGGGATGAACACTGAAGCTTTCTTT. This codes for CASISGMNTEAFF.

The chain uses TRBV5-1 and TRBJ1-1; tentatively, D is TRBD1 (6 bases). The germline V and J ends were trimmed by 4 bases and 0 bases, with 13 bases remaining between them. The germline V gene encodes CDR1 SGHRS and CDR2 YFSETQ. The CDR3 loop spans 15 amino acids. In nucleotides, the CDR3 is TGCGCCAGCAGCACCCAACAGGGCATGAACACTGAAGCTTTCTTT. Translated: CASSTQQGMNTEAFF.

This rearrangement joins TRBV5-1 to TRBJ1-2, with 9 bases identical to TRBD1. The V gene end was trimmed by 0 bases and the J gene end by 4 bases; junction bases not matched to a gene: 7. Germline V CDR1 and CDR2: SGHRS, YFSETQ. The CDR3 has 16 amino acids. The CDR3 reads CASSLETGGASYGYTF. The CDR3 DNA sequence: TGCGCCAGCAGCTTGGAAACAGGGGGCGCCTCCTATGGCTACACCTTC.

The CDR3, as DNA: TGTGCCAGCACCACTGTAGCGGGAGCCCACGAGCAGTACTTC. Encoded protein: CASTTVAGAHEQYF. The chain employs TRBV6-5 and TRBJ2-7, with TRBD2 matching over 9 bases. This CDR3 comprises 14 residues. Trimming took 7 bases from V and 5 from J; bases not matched to a gene: 9. Germline V lookup: CDR1 MNHEY, CDR2 SVGAGI.